This T cell receptor beta chain was profiled in a study of glioma-infiltrating T cells. TCR alpha and beta CDR3 regions were amplified from RNA using iRepertoire nested multiplex PCR. A single record per CDR3 protein comes from TCRdb applying MiXCR to the multiplex PCR reads. Among more than 300,000 distinct CDR3 sequences listed, less than 50% were seen once. CDR1 and CDR2 from the germline V gene are SNHLY and FYNNEI. This CDR3 comprises 15 residues. The J segment lost 1 base and the V segment lost 5 bases, leaving 3 bases of the junction unmatched. The chain employs TRBV2 and TRBJ2-3, with 10 bases fitting TRBD2. The source material was glioma tissue, nonneoplastic brain tissue, or PBMCs (not recorded which). This clonotype originated in a human donor with low-grade glioma or glioblastoma, undergoing nonglioma brain surgery, or in good health (not recorded which). The CDR3, as DNA: TGTGCCAGCAGTTATCTAGCGGGAGGCACAGATACGCAGTATTTT. Protein sequence: CASSYLAGGTDTQYF.